This TCR beta chain was sequenced in a study of Ad26.COV2.S vaccination and SARS-CoV-2 variants. Sequencing was performed with immunoSEQ multiplex PCR; in TCRdb, only in-frame clones are kept and a portion is missing. The table lists 350,000 to 450,000 clones, 92% of them singletons. About this clone: Its antigen is as yet unknown.

Points from the study as a whole: Non-spike TCR breadth did not differ much between vaccine and placebo recipients.

With 6 bases clipped from V and 10 bases from J, the junction kept 8 bases outside the gene matches. This CDR3 is built from 14 residues. The V gene's germline CDR1 is MNHEY and CDR2 SVGAGI. Sequenced here: peripheral blood, sampled after recovery from COVID-19. The V gene is TRBV6-5, the J gene TRBJ1-6, with TRBD1 matching 8 bases. The clonotype was recovered from a human donor who had recovered from COVID-19. The CDR3 reads CASREDRVSSPLHF. The CDR3 DNA reads TGTGCCAGCAGAGAGGACAGGGTGTCCTCACCCCTCCACTTT.